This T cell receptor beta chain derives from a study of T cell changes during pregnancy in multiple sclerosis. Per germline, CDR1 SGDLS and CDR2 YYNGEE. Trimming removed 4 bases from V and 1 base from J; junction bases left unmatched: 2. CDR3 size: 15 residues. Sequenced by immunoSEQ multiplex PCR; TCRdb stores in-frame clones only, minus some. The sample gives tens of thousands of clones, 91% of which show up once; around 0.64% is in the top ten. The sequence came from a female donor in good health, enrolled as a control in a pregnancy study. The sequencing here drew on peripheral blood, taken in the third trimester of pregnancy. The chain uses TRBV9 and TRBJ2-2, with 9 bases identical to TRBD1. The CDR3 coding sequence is TGTGCCAGCAGCTGGACAGGGGTGAACACCGGGGAGCTGTTTTTT. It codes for CASSWTGVNTGELFF.